These T cell receptor beta chains were read from a single sample in a study of molecular identifiers for immune sequencing clone quantification. MiXCR was run by TCRdb on the PCR reads, yielding one entry per CDR3 protein. The table lists about 640,000 distinct CDR3 sequences, around 20% of them singletons. The sequenced material came from naive CD8+ T cells from blood, with Jurkat cell RNA spiked in. These receptors came from a human donor in good health. Some libraries in this study had Jurkat cell RNA spiked in. The CDR3 runs from the conserved cysteine through the conserved F or W. Each record gives: CDR3 DNA, CDR3 protein, J gene, clone size, D gene, V gene. D genes are given only for firm matches. Clone size appears in some rows only: once, few, many, or a class for an expanded clone.

DNA: TGTGCCAGCTCACCACTTTTCGGGGGAAAGGACAATGAGCAGTTCTTC; CDR3: CASSPLFGGKDNEQFF; J: TRBJ2-1; size: -; D: -; V: TRBV18
DNA: TGCAGTGCTAGAATGGCCGGGACAGCAAGCTACGAGCAGTACTTC; CDR3: CSARMAGTASYEQYF; J: TRBJ2-7; size: many; D: TRBD1; V: TRBV20-1
DNA: TGTGCCAGCAGTTCCGACAGACAGGGTTCTATCCTATACGAGCAGTACTTC; CDR3: CASSSDRQGSILYEQYF; J: TRBJ2-7; size: few; D: TRBD1; V: TRBV12-3/TRBV12-4
DNA: TGTGCCACTTTTTCGACAGGGTACGAGCAGTACTTC; CDR3: CATFSTGYEQYF; J: TRBJ2-7; size: many; D: TRBD1; V: TRBV6-1
DNA: TGTGCCACCAGTGCAGGCGAGGAGCTGTTTTTT; CDR3: CATSAGEELFF; J: TRBJ2-2; size: many; D: -; V: TRBV24-1
DNA: TGTGCCAGCGGTTACTCGCCGTTCCATAGCGGGAGTGGGGAGAGCACAGATACGCAGTATTTT; CDR3: CASGYSPFHSGSGESTDTQYF; J: TRBJ2-3; size: -; D: TRBD2; V: TRBV6-2/TRBV6-3
DNA: TGTGCCAGCAGCCCAGGGGGACTAGCGGGTTTTTACGAGCAGTACTTC; CDR3: CASSPGGLAGFYEQYF; J: TRBJ2-7; size: many; D: TRBD2; V: TRBV11-2
DNA: TGTGCCAGCTTACCACCGCGAAACACAGATACGCAGTATTTT; CDR3: CASLPPRNTDTQYF; J: TRBJ2-3; size: many; D: -; V: TRBV6-6
DNA: TGTGCCAGCATCCCGGAGGGACTAGCGGTCGTCGGGGAGCTGTTTTTT; CDR3: CASIPEGLAVVGELFF; J: TRBJ2-2; size: many; D: TRBD2; V: TRBV7-9
DNA: TGTGCCAGCAGTTTCGGTGGGGCCCAAACTTTCTTT; CDR3: CASSFGGAQTFF; J: TRBJ1-1; size: -; D: -; V: TRBV12-3/TRBV12-4
DNA: TGTGCCAGTAGAGGCGGGTGGGACTACGAGCAGTACTTC; CDR3: CASRGGWDYEQYF; J: TRBJ2-7; size: -; D: -; V: TRBV3-1
DNA: TGTGCCACGACTAGCGGGGGGACATACAATGAGCAGTTCTTC; CDR3: CATTSGGTYNEQFF; J: TRBJ2-1; size: few; D: TRBD2; V: TRBV10-3
DNA: TGTGCCAGCAGTTTATTGGGACTAGCGGGACGAAACTACGAGCAGTACTTC; CDR3: CASSLLGLAGRNYEQYF; J: TRBJ2-7; size: many; D: TRBD2; V: TRBV28
DNA: TGTGCCAGCAGCCAGGAAAGCACTAGCGGGGACGAGACCCAGTACTTC; CDR3: CASSQESTSGDETQYF; J: TRBJ2-5; size: many; D: TRBD2; V: TRBV3-1
DNA: TGTGCCACCAGTGACGGGCAGCTTAACTATGGCTACACCTTC; CDR3: CATSDGQLNYGYTF; J: TRBJ1-2; size: many; D: -; V: TRBV24-1
DNA: TGCAGTGCTAGAGACAGGGACAGGGCTAGCACTGAAGCTTTCTTT; CDR3: CSARDRDRASTEAFF; J: TRBJ1-1; size: many; D: TRBD1; V: TRBV20-1
DNA: TGTGCCAGCAAAGGCGGGAGCTCCTACGAGCAGTACTTC; CDR3: CASKGGSSYEQYF; J: TRBJ2-7; size: many; D: TRBD2; V: TRBV12-3/TRBV12-4
DNA: TGTGCCAGCAGCTCACCGGGGCCAACAGAGCAGTACTTC; CDR3: CASSSPGPTEQYF; J: TRBJ2-7; size: -; D: -; V: TRBV5-5
DNA: TGTGCCAGCAGTCGGACAGCAACTAATGAAAAACTGTTTTTT; CDR3: CASSRTATNEKLFF; J: TRBJ1-4; size: many; D: -; V: TRBV2
DNA: TGTGCCAGCAGCCGCACCGGGTCCGCTCCCGGGGAGCTGTTTTTT; CDR3: CASSRTGSAPGELFF; J: TRBJ2-2; size: -; D: -; V: TRBV4-2
DNA: TGTGCCAGCAGTTACTCGACCCGGAGGCAATGGGACGAGCAGTACTTC; CDR3: CASSYSTRRQWDEQYF; J: TRBJ2-7; size: many; D: -; V: TRBV6-6
DNA: TGTGCCAGCAGCTACCAAGAAGAGACCCAGTACTTC; CDR3: CASSYQEETQYF; J: TRBJ2-5; size: many; D: -; V: TRBV13
DNA: TGTGCCAGCAGTTTCTCGGGGACAGCTTCCTACGAGCAGTACTTC; CDR3: CASSFSGTASYEQYF; J: TRBJ2-7; size: many; D: TRBD1; V: TRBV27
DNA: TGTGCCAGCAGCTTGCGGGACTGGGCCCCCTACGAGCAGTACTTC; CDR3: CASSLRDWAPYEQYF; J: TRBJ2-7; size: few; D: -; V: TRBV5-3
DNA: TGTGCCAGCAGCGCCTGGGACAGCAATGAAGCTTTCTTT; CDR3: CASSAWDSNEAFF; J: TRBJ1-1; size: many; D: TRBD1; V: TRBV9
DNA: TGTGCCAGCAGTGAAACTAGCGGGATCACAGATACGCAGTATTTT; CDR3: CASSETSGITDTQYF; J: TRBJ2-3; size: many; D: TRBD2; V: TRBV6-1
DNA: TGTGCCAGCAGCCCGAGGGCAGGGTACACTGAAGCTTTCTTT; CDR3: CASSPRAGYTEAFF; J: TRBJ1-1; size: -; D: -; V: TRBV27
DNA: TGTGCCAGCAGCTTAACTACTCAACCCGGCGGGTCCTACAATGAGCAGTTCTTC; CDR3: CASSLTTQPGGSYNEQFF; J: TRBJ2-1; size: many; D: -; V: TRBV7-9